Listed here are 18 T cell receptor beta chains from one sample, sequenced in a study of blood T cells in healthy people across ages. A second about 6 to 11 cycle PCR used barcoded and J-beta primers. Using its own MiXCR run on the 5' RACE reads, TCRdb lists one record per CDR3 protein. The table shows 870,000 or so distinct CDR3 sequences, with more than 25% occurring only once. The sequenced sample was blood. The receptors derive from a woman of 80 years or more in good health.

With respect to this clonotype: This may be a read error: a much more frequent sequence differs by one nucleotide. CDR3 region: CTSSLLGGGNQPQHF. CDR3 sequence (DNA): TGCACCAGCAGCCTCCTAGGGGGTGGCAATCAGCCCCAGCATTTT. The chain carries TRBV5-1 and TRBJ1-5; D may be TRBD1 (6 bases). The CDR3 spans 15 residues. The germline V gene encodes CDR1 SGHRS and CDR2 YFSETQ.

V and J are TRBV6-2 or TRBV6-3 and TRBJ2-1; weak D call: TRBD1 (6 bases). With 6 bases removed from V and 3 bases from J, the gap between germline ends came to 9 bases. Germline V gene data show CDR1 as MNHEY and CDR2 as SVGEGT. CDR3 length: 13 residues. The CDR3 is CASRNRVYNEQFF. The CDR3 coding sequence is TGTGCCAGCAGGAACAGGGTCTACAATGAGCAGTTCTTC.

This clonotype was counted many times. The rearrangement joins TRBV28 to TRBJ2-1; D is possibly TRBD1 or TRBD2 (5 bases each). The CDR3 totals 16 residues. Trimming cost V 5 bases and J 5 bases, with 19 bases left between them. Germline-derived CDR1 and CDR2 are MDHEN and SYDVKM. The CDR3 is CASSQGRVRGNNEQFF. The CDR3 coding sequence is TGTGCCAGCAGTCAAGGCAGGGTCCGGGGCAACAATGAGCAGTTCTTC.

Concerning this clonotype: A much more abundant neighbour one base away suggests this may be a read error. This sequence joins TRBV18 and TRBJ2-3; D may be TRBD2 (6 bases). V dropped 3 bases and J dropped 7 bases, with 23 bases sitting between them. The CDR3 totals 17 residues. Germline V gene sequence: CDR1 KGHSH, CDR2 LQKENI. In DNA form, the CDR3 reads TGTGCCAGCTCACCCACAGCCCGGCCGGGGGTCTCGAATACGCAGTATTTT. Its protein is CASSPTARPGVSNTQYF.

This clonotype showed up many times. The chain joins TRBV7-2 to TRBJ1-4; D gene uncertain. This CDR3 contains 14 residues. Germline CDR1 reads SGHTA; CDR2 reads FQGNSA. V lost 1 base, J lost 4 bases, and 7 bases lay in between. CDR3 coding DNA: TGTGCCAGCAGCTTAGAGCACCGTAATGAAAAACTGTTTTTT. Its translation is CASSLEHRNEKLFF.

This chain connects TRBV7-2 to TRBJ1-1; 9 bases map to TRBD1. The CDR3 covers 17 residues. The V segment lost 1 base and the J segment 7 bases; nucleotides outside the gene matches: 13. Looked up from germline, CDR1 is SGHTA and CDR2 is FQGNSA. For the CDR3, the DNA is TGTGCCAGCAGCTTAGAGGAACAGGGGGCTCCCCTCTTTGAAGCTTTCTTT. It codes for CASSLEEQGAPLFEAFF.

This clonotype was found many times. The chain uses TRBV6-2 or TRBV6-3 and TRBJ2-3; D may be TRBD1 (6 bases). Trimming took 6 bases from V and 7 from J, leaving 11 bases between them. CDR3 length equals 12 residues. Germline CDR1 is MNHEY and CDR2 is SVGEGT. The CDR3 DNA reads TGTGCCAGCAGCCCCAGGGGTTATACGCAGTATTTT. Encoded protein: CASSPRGYTQYF.

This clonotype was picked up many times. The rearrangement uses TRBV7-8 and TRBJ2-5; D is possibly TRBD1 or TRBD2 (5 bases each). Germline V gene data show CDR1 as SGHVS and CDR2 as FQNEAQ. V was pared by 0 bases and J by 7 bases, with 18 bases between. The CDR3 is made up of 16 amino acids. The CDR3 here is CASSLARVRVEVTQYF. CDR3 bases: TGTGCCAGCAGCTTAGCCAGGGTTCGGGTGGAGGTGACCCAGTACTTC.

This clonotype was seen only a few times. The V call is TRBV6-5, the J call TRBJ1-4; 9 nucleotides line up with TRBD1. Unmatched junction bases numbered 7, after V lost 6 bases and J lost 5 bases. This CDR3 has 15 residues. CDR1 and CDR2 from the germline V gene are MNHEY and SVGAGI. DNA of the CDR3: TGTGCCAGCAGCAAAACCGGGACAGGGAATGAAAAACTGTTTTTT. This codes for CASSKTGTGNEKLFF.

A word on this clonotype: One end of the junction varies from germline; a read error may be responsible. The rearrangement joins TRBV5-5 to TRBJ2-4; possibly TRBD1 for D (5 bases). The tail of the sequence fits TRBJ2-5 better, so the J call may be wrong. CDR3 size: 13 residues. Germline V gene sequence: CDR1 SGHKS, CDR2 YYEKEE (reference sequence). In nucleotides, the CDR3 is TGTACCAGCAGCCGGACACACCGAGAGACCCAGTACTTC. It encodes CTSSRTHRETQYF.

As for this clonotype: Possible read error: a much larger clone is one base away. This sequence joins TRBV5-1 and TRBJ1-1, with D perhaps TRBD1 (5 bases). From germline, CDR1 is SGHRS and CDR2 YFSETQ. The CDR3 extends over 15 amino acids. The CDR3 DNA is TGCGCCGGCAGCTTGGAAATGGGACCGAACACTGAAGCTTTCTTT. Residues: CAGSLEMGPNTEAFF. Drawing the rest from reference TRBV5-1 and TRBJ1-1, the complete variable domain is KAGVTQTPRYLIKTRGQQVTLSCSPISGHRSVSWYQQTPGQGLQFLFEYFSETQRNKGNFPGRFSGRQFSNSRSEMNVSTLELGDSALYLCAGSLEMGPNTEAFFGQGTRLTVV.

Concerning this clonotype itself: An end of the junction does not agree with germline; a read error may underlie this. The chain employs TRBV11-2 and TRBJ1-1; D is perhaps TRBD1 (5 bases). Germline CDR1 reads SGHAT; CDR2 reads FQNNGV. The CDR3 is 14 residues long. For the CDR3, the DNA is TGTGCCGGCAGCTTAGGGGTGGTGAACACTGAAGCTTTCTTT. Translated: CAGSLGVVNTEAFF.

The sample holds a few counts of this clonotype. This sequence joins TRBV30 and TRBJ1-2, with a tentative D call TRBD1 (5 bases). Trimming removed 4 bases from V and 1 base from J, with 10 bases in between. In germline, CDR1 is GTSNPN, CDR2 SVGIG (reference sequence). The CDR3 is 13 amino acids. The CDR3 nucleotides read TGTGCCTGGATAGACAGCGGTAACTATGGCTACACCTTC. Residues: CAWIDSGNYGYTF.

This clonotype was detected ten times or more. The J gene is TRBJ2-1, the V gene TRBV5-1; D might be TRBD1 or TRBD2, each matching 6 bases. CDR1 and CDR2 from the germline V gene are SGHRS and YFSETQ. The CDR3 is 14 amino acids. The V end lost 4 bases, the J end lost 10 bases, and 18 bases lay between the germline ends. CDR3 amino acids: CASSPKGGPSEQFF. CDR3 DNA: TGCGCCAGCAGCCCCAAAGGGGGGCCTTCAGAGCAGTTCTTC.

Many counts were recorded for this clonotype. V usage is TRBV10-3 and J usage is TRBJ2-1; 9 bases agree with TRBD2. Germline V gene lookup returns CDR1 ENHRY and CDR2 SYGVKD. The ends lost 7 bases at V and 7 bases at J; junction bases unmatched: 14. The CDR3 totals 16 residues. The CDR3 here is CAINAVAGGLENEQFF. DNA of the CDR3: TGTGCCATCAATGCTGTGGCGGGGGGGCTTGAGAATGAGCAGTTCTTC.

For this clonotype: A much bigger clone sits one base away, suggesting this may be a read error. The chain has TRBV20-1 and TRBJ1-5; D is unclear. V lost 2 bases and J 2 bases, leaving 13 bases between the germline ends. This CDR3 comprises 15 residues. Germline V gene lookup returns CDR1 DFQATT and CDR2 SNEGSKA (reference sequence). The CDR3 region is CSARKGGPGNQPQHF. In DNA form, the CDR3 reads TGCAGTGCTAGAAAAGGAGGACCTGGCAATCAGCCCCAGCATTTT.

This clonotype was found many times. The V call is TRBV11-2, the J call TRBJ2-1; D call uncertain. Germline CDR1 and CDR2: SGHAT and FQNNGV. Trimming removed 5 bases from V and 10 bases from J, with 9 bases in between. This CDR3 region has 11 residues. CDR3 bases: TGTGCCAGCAGCCATCGACGGGAGCAGTTCTTC. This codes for CASSHRREQFF.

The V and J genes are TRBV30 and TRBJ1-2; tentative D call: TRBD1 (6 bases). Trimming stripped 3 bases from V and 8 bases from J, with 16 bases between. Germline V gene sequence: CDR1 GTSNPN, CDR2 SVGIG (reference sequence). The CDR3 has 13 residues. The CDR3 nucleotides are TGTGCCTGGAGGGTGTCGCAGGGGAACGGCTACACCTTC. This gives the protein CAWRVSQGNGYTF.